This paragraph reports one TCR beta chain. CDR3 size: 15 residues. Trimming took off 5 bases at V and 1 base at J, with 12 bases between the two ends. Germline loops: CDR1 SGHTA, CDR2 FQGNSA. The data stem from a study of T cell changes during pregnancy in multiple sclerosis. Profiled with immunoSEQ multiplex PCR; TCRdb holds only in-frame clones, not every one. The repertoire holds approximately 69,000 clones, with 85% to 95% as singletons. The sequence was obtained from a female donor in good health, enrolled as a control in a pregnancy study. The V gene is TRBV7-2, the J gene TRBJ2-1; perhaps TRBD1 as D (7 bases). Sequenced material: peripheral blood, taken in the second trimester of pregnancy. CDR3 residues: CASSPGGQSYNEQFF. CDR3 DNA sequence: TGTGCCAGCAGCCCCGGGGGACAGTCCTACAATGAGCAGTTCTTC. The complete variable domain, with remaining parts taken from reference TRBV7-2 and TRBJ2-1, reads GAGVSQSPSNKVTEKGKDVELRCDPISGHTALYWYRQSLGQGLEFLIYFQGNSAPDKSGLPSDRFSAERTGGSVSTLTIQRTQQEDSAVYLCASSPGGQSYNEQFFGPGTRLTVL.